This T cell receptor beta chain came from a study of cytomegalovirus exposure and HLA in healthy donors. The overall study: The early release's HLA-typed donors yielded 78 million or so unique TCRs. Study results and caveats: Some segments of the V type, notably TRBV6-2 and TRBV6-3, were excluded as indistinguishable. Based on reports, TCR beta sequences accurately predicted HLA-A and HLA-B alleles for most subjects.

The primer mix had 60 Vbeta and 13 Jbeta primers. The protocol was immunoSEQ multiplex PCR, while the TCRdb copy is restricted to in-frame clones and leaves out a portion. Here the sample table reports some 110,000 clones. Likely unrecorded immune exposures existed in these nominally healthy donors. The length of the CDR3 is 18 residues. Germline assignment: CDR1 SGHAT and CDR2 FQNNGV. The V gene lost 2 bases and the J gene lost 4 bases, with 21 bases spanning the gap. Of note for this clone: Its antigen is unidentified.

Input material: PBMCs. The chain links TRBV11-2 to TRBJ2-1; the D gene is possibly TRBD2 (6 bases). This receptor was identified in a man younger than 40 in good health and CMV-seronegative. The CDR3: CASSLIVSLGTPYNEQFF. The CDR3 DNA reads as TGTGCCAGCAGCTTAATCGTTAGTCTTGGGACTCCTTACAATGAGCAGTTCTTC.